This T cell receptor (beta chain) was profiled in a study of blood T cell repertoires in COVID-19. Study at large: Samples taken during acute and convalescent COVID-19 were collected in the United States, Italy and Spain.

The data were produced by immunoSEQ multiplex PCR, yet TCRdb's version contains in-frame clones alone and is incomplete. Found here are approximately 67,000 clones, approximately 86% of them singletons; the top ten hold 5% to 8%. Specimen: peripheral blood. This clonotype originated in a man between 60 and 70 years old with acute or convalescent COVID-19.

CDR3 nucleotide sequence: TGTGCCTGGAGTCCGACAGGGGTGGGCGAGCAGTACTTC. Translating it yields CAWSPTGVGEQYF. This chain uses TRBV30 with TRBJ2-7; the match to TRBD1 covers 8 bases. The germline gives CDR1 GTSNPN, CDR2 SVGIG (reference sequence). This CDR3 region has 13 residues. V lost 2 bases, J lost 6 bases, and 6 bases stayed unmatched.